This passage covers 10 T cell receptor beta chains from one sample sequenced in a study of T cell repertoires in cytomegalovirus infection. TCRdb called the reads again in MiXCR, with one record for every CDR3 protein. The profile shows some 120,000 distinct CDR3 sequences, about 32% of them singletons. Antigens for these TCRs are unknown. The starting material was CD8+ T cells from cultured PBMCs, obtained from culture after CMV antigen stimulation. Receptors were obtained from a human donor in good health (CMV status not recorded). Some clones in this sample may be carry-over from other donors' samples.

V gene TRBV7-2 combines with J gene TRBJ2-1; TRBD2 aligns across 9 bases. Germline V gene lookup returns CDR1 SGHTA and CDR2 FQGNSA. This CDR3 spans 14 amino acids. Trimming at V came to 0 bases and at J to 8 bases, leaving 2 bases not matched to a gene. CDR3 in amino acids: CASSLARTSDEQFF. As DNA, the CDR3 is TGTGCCAGCAGCTTAGCTCGGACTAGCGATGAGCAGTTCTTC.

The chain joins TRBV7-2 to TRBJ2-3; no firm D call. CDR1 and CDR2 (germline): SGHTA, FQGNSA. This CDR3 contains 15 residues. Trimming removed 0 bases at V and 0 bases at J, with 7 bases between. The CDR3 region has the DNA TGTGCCAGCAGCTTAGCCCCTACCAGCACAGATACGCAGTATTTT. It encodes CASSLAPTSTDTQYF.

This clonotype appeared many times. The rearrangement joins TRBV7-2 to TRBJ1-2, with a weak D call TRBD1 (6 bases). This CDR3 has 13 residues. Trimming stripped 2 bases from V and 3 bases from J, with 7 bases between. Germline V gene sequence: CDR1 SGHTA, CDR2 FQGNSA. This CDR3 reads CASSLSGDYGYTF. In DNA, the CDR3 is TGTGCCAGCAGCTTATCAGGGGACTATGGCTACACCTTC.

As DNA, the CDR3 is TGTGCCATCAGTGTGATTGCGACAGACTACGAGCAGTACTTC. Protein product: CAISVIATDYEQYF. The chain carries TRBV10-3 and TRBJ2-7; weak D call: TRBD1 (5 bases). Germline V gene lookup returns CDR1 ENHRY and CDR2 SYGVKD. With 4 bases removed from V and 3 bases from J, the gap between germline ends came to 13 bases. There are 14 residues in the CDR3.

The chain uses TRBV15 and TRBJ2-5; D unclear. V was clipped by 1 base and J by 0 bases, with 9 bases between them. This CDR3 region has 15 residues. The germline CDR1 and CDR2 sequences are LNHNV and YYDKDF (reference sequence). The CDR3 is CATSRAHEYQETQYF. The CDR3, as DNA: TGTGCCACCAGCAGAGCTCACGAGTACCAAGAGACCCAGTACTTC.

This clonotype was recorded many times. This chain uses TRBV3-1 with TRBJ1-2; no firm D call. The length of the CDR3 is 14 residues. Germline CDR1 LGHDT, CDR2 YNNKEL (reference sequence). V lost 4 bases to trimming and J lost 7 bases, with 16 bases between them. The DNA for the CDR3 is TGTGCCAGCAGCCCCCCCGGGGTCAGAGGTGGCTACACCTTC. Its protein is CASSPPGVRGGYTF.

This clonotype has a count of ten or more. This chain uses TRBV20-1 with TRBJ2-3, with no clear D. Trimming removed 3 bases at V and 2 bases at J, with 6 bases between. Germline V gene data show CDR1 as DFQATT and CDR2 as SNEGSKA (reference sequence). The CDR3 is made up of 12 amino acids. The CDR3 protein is CSASSPTDTQYF. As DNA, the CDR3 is TGCAGTGCTAGTAGTCCCACAGATACGCAGTATTTT.

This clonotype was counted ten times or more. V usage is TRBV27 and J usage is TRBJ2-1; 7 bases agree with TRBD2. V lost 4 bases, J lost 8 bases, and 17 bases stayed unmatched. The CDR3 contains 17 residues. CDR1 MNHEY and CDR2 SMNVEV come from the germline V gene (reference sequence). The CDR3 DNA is TGTGCCAGCAGTTCCCTCACGCTAGCGGCCGGGGCGGATGAGCAGTTCTTC. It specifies CASSSLTLAAGADEQFF.

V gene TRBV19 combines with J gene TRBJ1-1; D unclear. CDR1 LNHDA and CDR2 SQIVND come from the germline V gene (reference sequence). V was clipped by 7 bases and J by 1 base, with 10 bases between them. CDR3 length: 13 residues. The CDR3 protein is CASNLAANTEAFF. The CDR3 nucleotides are TGTGCCAGTAACTTGGCAGCGAACACTGAAGCTTTCTTT.

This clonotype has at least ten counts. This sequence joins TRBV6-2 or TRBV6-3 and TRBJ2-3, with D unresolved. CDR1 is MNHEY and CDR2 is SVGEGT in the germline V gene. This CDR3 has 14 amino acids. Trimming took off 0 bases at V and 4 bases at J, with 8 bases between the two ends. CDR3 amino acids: CASSYSTSSDTQYF. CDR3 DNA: TGTGCCAGCAGTTACTCGACTTCATCAGATACGCAGTATTTT.